This is a list of T cell receptor beta chains from one sample in a study of shared clonotypes between healthy human individuals. Sequencing was performed with immunoSEQ multiplex PCR; in TCRdb, only in-frame clones are kept and a portion is missing. The sample includes about 500,000 clones, roughly 80% of them seen just once. Source material: PBMCs. These receptors all come from a woman aged 40 to 50 in good health. Some clones in this sample may be carry-over from other donors' samples. Both conserved end residues are part of each CDR3. A D gene is named only where the DNA matches it firmly. Only part of the rows carry a size: once, few, many, or a class if the clone is expanded.

v_call: TRBV7-9
clone_size: -
j_call: TRBJ2-3
d_call: TRBD2
cdr3_aa: CASSLMSSGYTDTQYF
cdr3_nt: TGTGCCAGCAGCTTAATGTCTAGCGGGTACACAGATACGCAGTATTTT

v_call: TRBV6-1
clone_size: -
j_call: TRBJ2-2
d_call: -
cdr3_aa: CASSEGLISYTGELFF
cdr3_nt: TGTGCCAGCAGTGAAGGTCTTATATCGTACACCGGGGAGCTGTTTTTT

v_call: TRBV7-2
clone_size: -
j_call: TRBJ1-1
d_call: TRBD1
cdr3_aa: CASSWRQGMNTEAFF
cdr3_nt: TGTGCCAGCAGCTGGCGACAGGGCATGAACACTGAAGCTTTCTTT

v_call: TRBV29-1
clone_size: -
j_call: TRBJ2-1
d_call: -
cdr3_aa: CSVDSRYSYNEQFF
cdr3_nt: TGCAGCGTTGATTCGCGGTACTCCTACAATGAGCAGTTCTTC

v_call: TRBV6-6
clone_size: -
j_call: TRBJ1-5
d_call: TRBD1
cdr3_aa: CASSKQGDNQPQHF
cdr3_nt: TGTGCCAGCAGCAAACAGGGGGACAATCAGCCCCAGCATTTT

v_call: TRBV4-1
clone_size: -
j_call: TRBJ2-1
d_call: -
cdr3_aa: CASSQDGTRSMLNEQFF
cdr3_nt: TGCGCCAGCAGCCAAGATGGAACAAGGAGCATGTTAAATGAGCAGTTCTTC

v_call: TRBV6-5
clone_size: many
j_call: TRBJ1-1
d_call: -
cdr3_aa: CASRVRGYMDEAFF
cdr3_nt: TGTGCCAGCAGGGTGAGGGGATATATGGATGAAGCTTTCTTT

v_call: TRBV5-5
clone_size: -
j_call: TRBJ1-2
d_call: TRBD1
cdr3_aa: CASTPGQGGYGYTF
cdr3_nt: TGTGCCAGCACCCCTGGACAGGGTGGCTATGGCTACACCTTC

v_call: TRBV4-2
clone_size: -
j_call: TRBJ1-2
d_call: -
cdr3_aa: CASSQRQSFTNYGYTF
cdr3_nt: TGTGCCAGCAGCCAACGGCAGTCGTTCACTAACTATGGCTACACCTTC

v_call: TRBV10-3
clone_size: -
j_call: TRBJ2-1
d_call: TRBD2
cdr3_aa: CAISATSGRRYNEQFF
cdr3_nt: TGTGCCATCAGTGCAACTAGCGGGAGGCGTTACAATGAGCAGTTCTTC

v_call: TRBV27
clone_size: -
j_call: TRBJ1-4
d_call: -
cdr3_aa: CASTHRGVNEKLFF
cdr3_nt: TGTGCCAGCACCCATCGAGGGGTTAATGAAAAACTGTTTTTT

v_call: TRBV28
clone_size: -
j_call: TRBJ2-1
d_call: -
cdr3_aa: CASSLEPNEQFF
cdr3_nt: TGTGCCAGCAGTTTAGAGCCGAATGAGCAGTTCTTC

v_call: TRBV5-1
clone_size: -
j_call: TRBJ2-1
d_call: TRBD2
cdr3_aa: CASSLGASGRRNEQFF
cdr3_nt: TGCGCCAGCAGCTTGGGGGCTAGCGGGAGGCGCAATGAGCAGTTCTTC

v_call: TRBV2
clone_size: -
j_call: TRBJ1-2
d_call: TRBD1
cdr3_aa: CASSGLDRENGYTF
cdr3_nt: TGTGCCAGCAGTGGCCTAGACAGGGAAAATGGCTACACCTTC

v_call: TRBV5-4
clone_size: once
j_call: TRBJ2-3
d_call: -
cdr3_aa: CASSLDAGSRTDTQYF
cdr3_nt: TGTGCCAGCAGCTTGGATGCCGGGAGTCGCACAGATACGCAGTATTTT

v_call: TRBV5-4
clone_size: once
j_call: TRBJ1-3
d_call: -
cdr3_aa: CASSWFSGNTIYF
cdr3_nt: TGTGCCAGCAGCTGGTTCTCTGGAAACACCATATATTTT

v_call: TRBV15
clone_size: -
j_call: TRBJ2-7
d_call: TRBD1
cdr3_aa: CATSNPIQTGSYEQYF
cdr3_nt: TGTGCCACCAGCAACCCGATTCAGACAGGGTCCTACGAGCAGTACTTC

v_call: TRBV5-1
clone_size: -
j_call: TRBJ2-5
d_call: -
cdr3_aa: CASSGLRDSGETQYF
cdr3_nt: TGCGCCAGCAGCGGCTTACGGGACAGCGGGGAGACCCAGTACTTC

v_call: TRBV6-1
clone_size: many
j_call: TRBJ2-3
d_call: TRBD2
cdr3_aa: CASLRTSGVLTQYF
cdr3_nt: TGTGCCAGCTTACGGACTAGCGGGGTGTTGACGCAGTATTTT

v_call: TRBV7-9
clone_size: -
j_call: TRBJ1-1
d_call: -
cdr3_aa: CASSLVAGSEAFF
cdr3_nt: TGTGCCAGCAGCTTAGTAGCGGGGTCTGAAGCTTTCTTT

v_call: TRBV23-1
clone_size: -
j_call: TRBJ2-7
d_call: -
cdr3_aa: CASSEGAGEYEQYF
cdr3_nt: TGCGCCAGCAGCGAAGGAGCAGGGGAATACGAGCAGTACTTC

v_call: TRBV6-5
clone_size: few
j_call: TRBJ2-2
d_call: -
cdr3_aa: CASSYSPHLGTGELFF
cdr3_nt: TGTGCCAGCAGTTACTCGCCCCATTTGGGTACCGGGGAGCTGTTTTTT

v_call: TRBV18
clone_size: many
j_call: TRBJ2-7
d_call: -
cdr3_aa: CASSPDTTYEQYF
cdr3_nt: TGTGCCAGCTCACCTGACACTACCTACGAGCAGTACTTC

v_call: TRBV25-1
clone_size: once
j_call: TRBJ2-3
d_call: TRBD1
cdr3_aa: CASSRQGTNTQYF
cdr3_nt: TGTGCCAGCAGTCGACAGGGGACGAATACGCAGTATTTT

v_call: TRBV6-5
clone_size: -
j_call: TRBJ2-1
d_call: -
cdr3_aa: CASNTPGSEQFF
cdr3_nt: TGTGCCAGCAACACCCCGGGTAGTGAGCAGTTCTTC

v_call: TRBV5-1
clone_size: -
j_call: TRBJ2-7
d_call: TRBD2
cdr3_aa: CASSLTSGTYEQYF
cdr3_nt: TGCGCCAGCAGCCTGACTAGCGGCACCTACGAGCAGTACTTC

v_call: TRBV30
clone_size: -
j_call: TRBJ1-1
d_call: -
cdr3_aa: CAWRAGWGAFF
cdr3_nt: TGTGCCTGGAGGGCGGGGTGGGGAGCTTTCTTT

v_call: TRBV10-3
clone_size: -
j_call: TRBJ2-7
d_call: TRBD2
cdr3_aa: CAISSGTSASYEQYF
cdr3_nt: TGTGCCATCAGCTCCGGGACTAGCGCCTCCTACGAGCAGTACTTC

v_call: TRBV13
clone_size: -
j_call: TRBJ2-1
d_call: -
cdr3_aa: CASSSGNEQFF
cdr3_nt: TGTGCCAGCAGCTCGGGGAATGAGCAGTTCTTC

v_call: TRBV2
clone_size: -
j_call: TRBJ1-5
d_call: TRBD1
cdr3_aa: CASSGLGGGRDQPQHF
cdr3_nt: TGTGCCAGCAGTGGTTTAGGGGGCGGGAGAGATCAGCCCCAGCATTTT

v_call: TRBV6-5
clone_size: many
j_call: TRBJ2-5
d_call: TRBD1
cdr3_aa: CASSSLDREETQYF
cdr3_nt: TGTGCCAGCAGTTCCCTAGACAGGGAAGAGACCCAGTACTTC

v_call: TRBV7-9
clone_size: -
j_call: TRBJ2-7
d_call: -
cdr3_aa: CASSPQAGQSYEQYF
cdr3_nt: TGTGCCAGCAGCCCACAGGCGGGACAAAGCTACGAGCAGTACTTC

v_call: TRBV18
clone_size: -
j_call: TRBJ1-4
d_call: -
cdr3_aa: CASSRSGADEKLFF
cdr3_nt: TGTGCCAGCTCACGATCTGGAGCGGATGAAAAACTGTTTTTT

v_call: TRBV27
clone_size: -
j_call: TRBJ2-3
d_call: -
cdr3_aa: CASSPWGGRGLQDTQYF
cdr3_nt: TGTGCCAGCAGTCCGTGGGGAGGACGAGGCTTGCAAGATACGCAGTATTTT

v_call: TRBV7-9
clone_size: -
j_call: TRBJ2-1
d_call: TRBD2
cdr3_aa: CAGQTSGRFSSYNEQFF
cdr3_nt: TGTGCCGGCCAGACTAGCGGGAGGTTTAGCTCCTACAATGAGCAGTTCTTC

v_call: TRBV7-9
clone_size: -
j_call: TRBJ2-7
d_call: -
cdr3_aa: CASSRRGGLSGYEQYF
cdr3_nt: TGTGCCAGCAGCCGTCGTGGGGGTTTAAGTGGTTACGAGCAGTACTTC

v_call: TRBV18
clone_size: -
j_call: TRBJ2-7
d_call: TRBD1
cdr3_aa: CASSPGQGGSYEQYF
cdr3_nt: TGTGCCAGCTCACCGGGACAGGGGGGATCCTACGAGCAGTACTTC